Listed here is a single T cell receptor beta chain. The record originates from a study of blood T cell repertoires in COVID-19. Study at large: Material from acute and convalescent COVID-19 was sourced from the United States, Italy and Spain. T cells, B-cell-depleted T cells, or PBMCs provided the cDNA or gDNA that served as material.

Original processing methods: The authors estimated nucleated cell counts from reference gene primer amplification. Method: immunoSEQ multiplex PCR; TCRdb's copy keeps in-frame clones and lacks some. The DNA gave D and trimming, while V, J and clone size come from that table. The data show some 350,000 clones, with 85% to 90% seen just once and around 7.9% held by the top ten. It was during active infection that Seattle patients were enrolled and then longitudinally followed. This CDR3 spans 17 amino acids. J lost 1 base, V lost 3 bases, and 8 bases had no gene match. The V gene's germline CDR1 is LNHDA and CDR2 SQIVND (reference sequence).

V usage is TRBV19 and J usage is TRBJ2-3; 9 nucleotides agree with TRBD2. The sequence derives from an older woman with COVID-19, enrolled during active disease. What was sequenced was peripheral blood. Here the CDR3 reads CASSILLIAGGTDTQYF. The CDR3 nucleotides are TGTGCCAGTAGTATCCTTCTGATAGCGGGGGGCACAGATACGCAGTATTTT.